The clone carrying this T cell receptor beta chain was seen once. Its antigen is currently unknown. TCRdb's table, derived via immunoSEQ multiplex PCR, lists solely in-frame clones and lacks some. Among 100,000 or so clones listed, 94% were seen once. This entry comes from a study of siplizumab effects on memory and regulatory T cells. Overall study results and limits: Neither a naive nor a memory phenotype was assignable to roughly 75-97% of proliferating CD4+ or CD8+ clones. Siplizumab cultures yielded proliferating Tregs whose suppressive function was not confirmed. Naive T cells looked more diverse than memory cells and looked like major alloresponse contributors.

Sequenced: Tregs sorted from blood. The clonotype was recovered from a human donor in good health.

CDR3 nucleotide sequence: TGTGCCAGCACTGACTTAACCTACGAGCAGTACTTC. Translating it yields CASTDLTYEQYF. The chain employs TRBV21-1 and TRBJ2-7; TRBD2 is the table's D call and was not checked against the DNA. TRBV21-1 is flagged as a pseudogene. CDR3 length: 12 amino acids.